These 16 T cell receptor beta chains were sequenced from one sample in a study of cytomegalovirus exposure and HLA in healthy donors. PCR amplification relied on 60 Vbeta primers (plus 13 Jbeta primers). The repertoire was sequenced with immunoSEQ multiplex PCR; TCRdb's copy has only in-frame clones and lacks some. The table shows some 130,000 clones, with roughly 75% occurring only once. Sample: PBMCs. The origin of the receptors is a man younger than 40 in good health.

This clone appeared once. This sequence joins TRBV5-1 and TRBJ2-1; TRBD2 matches 12 bases. The length of the CDR3 is 18 residues. After removal of 0 bases from V and 6 bases from J, the junction contained 10 bases not matched to a gene. Germline V lookup: CDR1 SGHRS, CDR2 YFSETQ. CDR3 nucleotides: TGCGCCAGCAGCTTGGGGACAGGGGTGGGACTAGCGGGCAATGAGCAGTTCTTC. Protein sequence: CASSLGTGVGLAGNEQFF.

The rearrangement links TRBV29-1 to TRBJ2-5, with D hard to call. This CDR3 comprises 12 residues. Germline CDR1 reads SQVTM; CDR2 reads ANQGSEA. V shed 3 bases and J shed 5 bases, with 10 bases lying between them. CDR3 in amino acids: CSVERLSETQYF. Here the CDR3 DNA reads TGCAGCGTTGAGAGGCTATCGGAGACCCAGTACTTC.

The table lists this clone with a count of one. The chain uses TRBV19 and TRBJ2-5, with TRBD2 identical over 14 bases. This CDR3 is built from 15 residues. Losses at the gene ends were 6 bases for V and 4 bases for J; bases not matched to a gene: 4. CDR1 and CDR2 from the germline V gene are LNHDA and SQIVND (reference sequence). CDR3 in amino acids: CASSGTSGRGETQYF. As DNA, the CDR3 is TGTGCCAGTAGCGGGACTAGCGGGAGAGGAGAGACCCAGTACTTC.

This clone occurred a few times. The chain couples TRBV11-3 to TRBJ2-5, with D unresolved. V was pared by 1 base and J by 1 base, with 10 bases between. This CDR3 comprises 15 residues. The V gene's germline CDR1 is SGHNT and CDR2 YENEEA. CDR3 loop: CASSLGIQLQETQYF. The CDR3 coding sequence is TGTGCCAGCAGCTTAGGGATACAGCTCCAAGAGACCCAGTACTTC.

The chain is built from TRBV29-1 and TRBJ2-3; TRBD2 might be the D (5 bases). Trimming pared 3 bases from V and 0 bases from J, leaving 13 bases between. From germline, CDR1 is SQVTM and CDR2 ANQGSEA. This CDR3 region has 15 residues. As DNA, the CDR3 is TGCAGCGTTGAGGAGGTCGATACTAGCACAGATACGCAGTATTTT. This sequence encodes CSVEEVDTSTDTQYF.

The V and J genes are TRBV9 and TRBJ1-1; TRBD1 might be the D (5 bases). Germline lookup yields CDR1 SGDLS and CDR2 YYNGEE. This CDR3 has 15 residues. V was clipped by 3 bases and J by 6 bases, with 18 bases between them. The CDR3: CASSAYRSGAAEAFF. The CDR3 nucleotides are TGTGCCAGCAGCGCCTACAGGAGTGGGGCGGCTGAAGCTTTCTTT.

This chain links TRBV5-1 with TRBJ2-1; TRBD1 matches 8 bases. Germline V CDR1 and CDR2: SGHRS, YFSETQ. CDR3 length: 16 amino acids. The V segment lost 4 bases and the J segment 8 bases; nucleotides outside the gene matches: 14. The CDR3 DNA is TGCGCCAGCAGCCTTTCGACAGGGGCCCCTGTTGATGAGCAGTTCTTC. Its protein product is CASSLSTGAPVDEQFF.

V gene TRBV27 combines with J gene TRBJ2-5; D possibly corresponds to TRBD2 (6 bases). Matching the DNA end better, TRBJ2-7 makes the J call doubtful. CDR3 length: 16 amino acids. The germline V gene encodes CDR1 MNHEY and CDR2 SMNVEV (reference sequence). DNA of the CDR3: TGTGCCAGCAGTTTAGGCGCGGGAAGTAGCTCCTACGAGCAGTACTTC. It translates to CASSLGAGSSSYEQYF.

This clone was recorded a few times. This chain joins TRBV28 and TRBJ1-1; 7 positions agree with TRBD1. Germline V lookup: CDR1 MDHEN, CDR2 SYDVKM. J was trimmed by 3 bases and V by 3 bases; bases with no gene match: 4. The CDR3 is 14 residues long. CDR3 in DNA: TGTGCCAGCAGTTTGAAGGGACAGTACACTGAAGCTTTCTTT. As protein: CASSLKGQYTEAFF.

The genes are TRBV7-2 and TRBJ1-5; 7 positions match TRBD1. V lost 5 bases, J lost 2 bases, and 3 bases stayed unmatched. Germline V gene data show CDR1 as SGHTA and CDR2 as FQGNSA. The CDR3 is 14 residues long. In nucleotides, the CDR3 is TGTGCCAGCAGCCTAGGGACAGGCAATCAGCCCCAGCATTTT. It codes for CASSLGTGNQPQHF.

The chain recombines TRBV28 with TRBJ2-5; possible D gene TRBD2, 6 bases. The ends were cut back, 2 bases at V and 9 bases at J, with 19 bases in the middle. This CDR3 is built from 15 residues. Looked up from germline, CDR1 is MDHEN and CDR2 is SYDVKM. The chain's CDR3 is CASSLIQRVRKSQYF. The CDR3 DNA follows: TGTGCCAGCAGTTTAATTCAGCGGGTCCGGAAGTCCCAGTACTTC.

V usage is TRBV7-9 and J usage is TRBJ2-5, with a weak D call TRBD2 (6 bases). The germline gives CDR1 SEHNR, CDR2 FQNEAQ (reference sequence). V lost 5 bases, J lost 5 bases, and 18 bases lay in between. CDR3 size: 15 residues. The CDR3 protein is CASSKIAALRETQYF. CDR3 nucleotides: TGTGCCAGCAGCAAAATAGCGGCACTAAGGGAGACCCAGTACTTC.

The CDR3 loop reads CASGTGQGLGETQYF. The CDR3 DNA is TGTGCTAGTGGAACGGGACAGGGGCTAGGGGAGACCCAGTACTTC. The rearrangement joins TRBV12-5 to TRBJ2-5; 10 bases agree with TRBD1. Germline loops: CDR1 LGHNT, CDR2 FRNRAP. V was clipped by 6 bases and J by 5 bases; unmatched bases: 9. The CDR3 is 15 residues long.

The V gene is TRBV18, the J gene TRBJ2-3; possibly TRBD2 for D (5 bases). The V gene lost 5 bases and the J gene lost 1 base, with 13 bases spanning the gap. The CDR3 is 15 amino acids. Germline assignment: CDR1 KGHSH and CDR2 LQKENI. CDR3 loop: CASSTTTSGTDTQYF. For the CDR3, the DNA is TGTGCCAGCTCAACGACTACCTCTGGCACAGATACGCAGTATTTT.

The gene calls are TRBV5-1 and TRBJ2-5, with D tentatively TRBD1 (8 bases). Germline CDR1 SGHRS, CDR2 YFSETQ. Between the trimmed V and J ends, which lost 4 bases and 11 bases, there was a span of 18 bases. The CDR3 sequence is 13 residues long. CDR3 sequence: CASSRNRGGEQYF. DNA for the CDR3: TGCGCCAGCAGCAGAAACAGGGGGGGGGAGCAGTACTTC.

The chain carries TRBV11-2 and TRBJ2-5, with 9 bases that match TRBD2. The CDR3 covers 17 residues. V trimming: 1 base; J trimming: 5 bases; junction bases outside the gene matches: 11. In germline, CDR1 is SGHAT, CDR2 FQNNGV. The CDR3 nucleotides are TGTGCCAGCAGCTTAGTTTTACAAACTAGCGGGCAGGAGACCCAGTACTTC. This encodes CASSLVLQTSGQETQYF.